This record looks at one T cell receptor beta chain sequence and its context. This specimen comes from a study of blood T cell repertoires in COVID-19. Across the whole study: The United States, Italy and Spain were the sources of the acute and convalescent COVID-19 samples.

Assay used: immunoSEQ multiplex PCR; TCRdb lists only in-frame clones, some missing. The table records under 300,000 clones, about nine tenths of them present only once. The CDR3 runs 18 residues. Germline V gene data show CDR1 as SGHTA and CDR2 as FQGNSA. Trimming cost V 1 base and J 1 base, with 19 bases left between them. The study assigned cohorts using participant-reported clinical history. The chain combines TRBV7-2 with TRBJ2-5; D is possibly TRBD2 (5 bases). This TCR was recovered from a young woman who had recovered from COVID-19. Source material: PBMCs or T cells enriched from blood (not recorded which). CDR3 loop: CASSLVWLAYGPQETQYF. As DNA, the CDR3 is TGTGCCAGCAGCTTAGTGTGGTTAGCGTACGGACCCCAAGAGACCCAGTACTTC.